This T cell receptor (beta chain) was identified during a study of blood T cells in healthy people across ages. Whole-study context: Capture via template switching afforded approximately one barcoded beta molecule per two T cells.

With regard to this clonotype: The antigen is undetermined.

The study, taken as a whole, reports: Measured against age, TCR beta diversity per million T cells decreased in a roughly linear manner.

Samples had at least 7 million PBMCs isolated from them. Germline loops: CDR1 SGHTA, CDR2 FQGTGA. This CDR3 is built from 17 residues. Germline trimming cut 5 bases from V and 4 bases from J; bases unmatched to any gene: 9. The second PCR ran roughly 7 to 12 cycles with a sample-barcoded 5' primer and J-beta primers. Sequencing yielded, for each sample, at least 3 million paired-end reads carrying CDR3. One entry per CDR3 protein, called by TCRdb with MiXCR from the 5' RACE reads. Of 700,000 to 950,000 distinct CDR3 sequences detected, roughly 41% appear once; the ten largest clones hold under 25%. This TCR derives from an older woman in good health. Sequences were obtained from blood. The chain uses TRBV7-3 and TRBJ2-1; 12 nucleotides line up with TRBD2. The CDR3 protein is CASSPLTLAGGYNEQFF. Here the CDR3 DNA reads TGTGCCAGCAGCCCGTTGACTCTAGCGGGGGGGTACAATGAGCAGTTCTTC.